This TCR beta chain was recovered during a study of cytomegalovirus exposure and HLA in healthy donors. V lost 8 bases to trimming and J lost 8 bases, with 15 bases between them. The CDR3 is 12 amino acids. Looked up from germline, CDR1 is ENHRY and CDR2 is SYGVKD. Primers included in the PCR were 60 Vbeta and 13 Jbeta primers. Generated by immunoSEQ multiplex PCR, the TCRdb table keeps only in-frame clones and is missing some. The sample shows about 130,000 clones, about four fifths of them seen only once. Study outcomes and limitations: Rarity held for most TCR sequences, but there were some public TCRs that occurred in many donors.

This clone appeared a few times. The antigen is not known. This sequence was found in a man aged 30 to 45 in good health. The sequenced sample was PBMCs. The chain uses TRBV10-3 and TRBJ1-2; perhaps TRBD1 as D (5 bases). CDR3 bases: TGTGCCATCGAGAGCGCGGGGGGGGGCTACACCTTC. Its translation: CAIESAGGGYTF.